These 8 T cell receptor beta chains came from one sample sequenced in a study of blood T cell repertoires in COVID-19. The assay was immunoSEQ multiplex PCR, and TCRdb's table has in-frame clones only and misses some. The data hold 200,000 to 250,000 clones, with roughly 80% observed a single time. Sequenced input: peripheral blood. These receptor sequences come from a man older than 75 with acute or convalescent COVID-19.

The V call is TRBV2, the J call TRBJ1-3; D is possibly TRBD1 (5 bases). V dropped 4 bases and J dropped 0 bases, with 10 bases sitting between them. Per the germline V gene, CDR1 is SNHLY and CDR2 is FYNNEI. The CDR3 has 15 amino acids. As DNA, the CDR3 is TGTGCCAGCAGTGGGGGGGATAGCTCTGGAAACACCATATATTTT. It yields the protein CASSGGDSSGNTIYF. Filled out from reference TRBV2 and TRBJ1-3, the complete variable domain reads EPEVTQTPSHQVTQMGQEVILRCVPISNHLYFYWYRQILGQKVEFLVSFYNNEISEKSEIFDDQFSVERPDGSNFTLKIRSTKLEDSAMYFCASSGGDSSGNTIYFGEGSWLTVV.

The J gene is TRBJ1-2, the V gene TRBV29-1; TRBD1 agrees at 7 bases. This CDR3 has 12 residues. Germline V gene lookup returns CDR1 SQVTM and CDR2 ANQGSEA. V shed 6 bases, J shed 2 bases, and the junction held 3 bases outside the gene matches. CDR3 sequence (DNA): TGCAGCGTGGGGGGACAGAACTATGGCTACACCTTC. This sequence encodes CSVGGQNYGYTF.

The chain uses TRBV5-1 and TRBJ1-4, with D possibly matching TRBD1 (6 bases). From germline, CDR1 is SGHRS and CDR2 YFSETQ. The length of the CDR3 is 16 residues. Trimming cost V 0 bases and J 7 bases, with 16 bases left between them. CDR3 sequence (DNA): TGCGCCAGCAGCTTGGACCCGATGGGGGCGGGTGAAAAACTGTTTTTT. It translates to CASSLDPMGAGEKLFF.

V and J are TRBV6-5 and TRBJ2-7; 8 nucleotides agree with TRBD1. The CDR3 length is 15 residues. Germline loops: CDR1 MNHEY, CDR2 SVGAGI. The V gene end was trimmed by 4 bases and the J gene end by 3 bases; junction bases not matched to a gene: 8. The chain's CDR3 is CASSLLGQGVYEQYF. DNA for the CDR3: TGTGCCAGCAGTTTGTTAGGACAGGGTGTCTACGAGCAGTACTTC.

The chain recombines TRBV5-1 with TRBJ2-3; possibly TRBD2 for D (6 bases). The CDR3 totals 15 residues. Trimming left V 0 bases short and J 0 bases short, with 8 bases between. Germline V gene lookup returns CDR1 SGHRS and CDR2 YFSETQ. DNA of the CDR3: TGCGCCAGCAGCTTGGCGGGGACTAGCACAGATACGCAGTATTTT. This sequence encodes CASSLAGTSTDTQYF.

The gene calls are TRBV7-2 and TRBJ1-1; weak D call: TRBD1 (5 bases). V gave up 3 bases and J gave up 4 bases, with 18 bases separating them. The length of the CDR3 is 16 residues. Germline values: CDR1 SGHTA, CDR2 FQGNSA. CDR3 DNA sequence: TGTGCCAGCAGCTTCCCCCTGGGGGGAATAGCCACTGAAGCTTTCTTT. Amino acid sequence: CASSFPLGGIATEAFF.

This clone was seen a few times. The V call is TRBV19, the J call TRBJ1-1, with D perhaps TRBD1 (6 bases). V lost 6 bases, J lost 5 bases, and 10 bases lay in between. Germline CDR1 reads LNHDA; CDR2 reads SQIVND (reference sequence). This CDR3 is 12 amino acids long. This CDR3 is CASSPTGTEAFF. CDR3 nucleotides: TGTGCCAGTAGCCCGACAGGTACTGAAGCTTTCTTT.

CDR3 bases: TGTGCTAGTAGGAAGGCCAATTACAGAGATACGCAGTATTTT. It codes for CASRKANYRDTQYF. The V gene is TRBV12-5, the J gene TRBJ2-3, with D unresolved. V lost 8 bases to trimming and J lost 5 bases, with 17 bases between them. CDR3 size: 14 residues. Germline CDR1 and CDR2: LGHNT and FRNRAP.